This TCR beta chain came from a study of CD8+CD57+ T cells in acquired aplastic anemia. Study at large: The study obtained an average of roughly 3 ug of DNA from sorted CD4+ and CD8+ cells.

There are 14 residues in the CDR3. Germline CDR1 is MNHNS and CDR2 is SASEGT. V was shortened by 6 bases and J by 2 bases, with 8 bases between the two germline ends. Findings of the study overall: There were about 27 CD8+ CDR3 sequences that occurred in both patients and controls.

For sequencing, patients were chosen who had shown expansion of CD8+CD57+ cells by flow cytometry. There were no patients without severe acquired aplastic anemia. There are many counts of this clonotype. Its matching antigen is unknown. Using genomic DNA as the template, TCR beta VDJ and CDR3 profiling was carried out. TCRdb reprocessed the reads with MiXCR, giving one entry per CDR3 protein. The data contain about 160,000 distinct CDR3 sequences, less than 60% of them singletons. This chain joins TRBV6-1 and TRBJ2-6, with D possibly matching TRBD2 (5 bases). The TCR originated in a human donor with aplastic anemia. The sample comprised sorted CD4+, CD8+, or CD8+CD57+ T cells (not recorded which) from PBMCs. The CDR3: CASSEGTGANVLTF. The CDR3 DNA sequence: TGTGCCAGCAGCGAGGGAACTGGGGCCAACGTCCTGACTTTC.